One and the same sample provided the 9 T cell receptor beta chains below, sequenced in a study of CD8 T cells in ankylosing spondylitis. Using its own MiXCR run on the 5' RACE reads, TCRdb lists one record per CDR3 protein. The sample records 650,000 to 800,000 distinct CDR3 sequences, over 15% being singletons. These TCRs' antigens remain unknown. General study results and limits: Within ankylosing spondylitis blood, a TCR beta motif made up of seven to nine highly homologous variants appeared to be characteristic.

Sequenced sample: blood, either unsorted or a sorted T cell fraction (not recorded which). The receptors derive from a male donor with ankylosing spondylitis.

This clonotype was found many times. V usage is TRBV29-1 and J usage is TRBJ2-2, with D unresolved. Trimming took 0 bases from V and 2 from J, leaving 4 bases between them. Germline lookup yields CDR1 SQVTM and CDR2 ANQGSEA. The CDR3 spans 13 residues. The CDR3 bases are TGCAGCGTTGAAGAGGTAAACACCGGGGAGCTGTTTTTT. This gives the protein CSVEEVNTGELFF.

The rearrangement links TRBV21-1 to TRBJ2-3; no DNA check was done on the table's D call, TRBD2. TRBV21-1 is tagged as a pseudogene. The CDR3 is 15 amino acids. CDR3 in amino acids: CASRAGGYETDTQYF. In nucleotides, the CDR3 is TGTGCCAGCAGGGCTGGAGGGTATGAGACAGATACGCAGTATTTT.

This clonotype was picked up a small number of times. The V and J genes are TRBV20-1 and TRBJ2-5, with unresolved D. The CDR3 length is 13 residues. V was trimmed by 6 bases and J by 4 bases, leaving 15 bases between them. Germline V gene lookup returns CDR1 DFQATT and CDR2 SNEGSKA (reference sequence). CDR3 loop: CSAPLGWVETQYF. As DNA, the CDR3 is TGCAGTGCCCCCCTGGGCTGGGTAGAGACCCAGTACTTC.

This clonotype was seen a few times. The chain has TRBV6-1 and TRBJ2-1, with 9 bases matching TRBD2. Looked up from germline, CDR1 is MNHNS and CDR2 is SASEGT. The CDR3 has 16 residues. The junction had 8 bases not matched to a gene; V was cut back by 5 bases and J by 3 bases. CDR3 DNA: TGTGCCAGCAGTCCGGGCGGGGGGGAAAACTACAATGAGCAGTTCTTC. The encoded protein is CASSPGGGENYNEQFF.

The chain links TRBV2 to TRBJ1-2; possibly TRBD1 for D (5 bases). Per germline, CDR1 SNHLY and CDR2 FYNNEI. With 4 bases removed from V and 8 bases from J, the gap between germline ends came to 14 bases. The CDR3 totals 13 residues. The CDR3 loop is CASSGIGGEGYTF. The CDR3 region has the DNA TGTGCCAGCAGTGGGATCGGGGGTGAAGGCTACACCTTC.

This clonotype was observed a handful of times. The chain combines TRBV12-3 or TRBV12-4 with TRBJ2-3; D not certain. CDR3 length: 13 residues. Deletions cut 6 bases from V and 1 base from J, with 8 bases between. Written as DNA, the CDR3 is TGTGCCAGCAGGCGACTCCGCACAGATACGCAGTATTTT. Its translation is CASRRLRTDTQYF.

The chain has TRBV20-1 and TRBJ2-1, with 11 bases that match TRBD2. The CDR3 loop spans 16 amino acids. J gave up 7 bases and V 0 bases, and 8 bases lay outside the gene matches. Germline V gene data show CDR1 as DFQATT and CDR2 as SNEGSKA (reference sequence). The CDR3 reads CSARDWARLAGNEQFF. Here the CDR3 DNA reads TGCAGTGCTAGAGATTGGGCGCGACTAGCGGGAAATGAGCAGTTCTTC.

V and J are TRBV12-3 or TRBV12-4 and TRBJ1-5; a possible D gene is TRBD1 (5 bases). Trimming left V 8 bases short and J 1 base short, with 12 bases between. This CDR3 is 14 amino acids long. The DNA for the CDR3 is TGTGCCAGCGGGGTGGGGCAGAGCAATCAGCCCCAGCATTTT. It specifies CASGVGQSNQPQHF.

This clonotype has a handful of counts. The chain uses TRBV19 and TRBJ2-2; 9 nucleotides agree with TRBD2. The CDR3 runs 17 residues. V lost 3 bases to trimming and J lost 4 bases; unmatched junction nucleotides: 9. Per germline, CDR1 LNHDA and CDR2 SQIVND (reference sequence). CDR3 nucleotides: TGTGCCAGTAGTATCATAGCGGGAGTGACTCCCACCGGGGAGCTGTTTTTT. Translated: CASSIIAGVTPTGELFF.